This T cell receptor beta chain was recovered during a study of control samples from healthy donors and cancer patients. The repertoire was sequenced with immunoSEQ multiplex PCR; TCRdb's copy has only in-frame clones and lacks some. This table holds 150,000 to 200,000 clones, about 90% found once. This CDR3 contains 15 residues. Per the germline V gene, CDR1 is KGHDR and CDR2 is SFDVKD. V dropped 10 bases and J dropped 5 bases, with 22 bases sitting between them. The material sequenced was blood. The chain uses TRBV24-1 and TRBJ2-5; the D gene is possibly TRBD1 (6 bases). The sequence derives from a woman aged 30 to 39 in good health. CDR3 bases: TGTGCCACGAGCCCTCCGGGACACCCCTGGGAGACCCAGTACTTC. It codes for CATSPPGHPWETQYF.